The 8 T cell receptor beta chains in this list originate from one sample, sequenced in a study of cytomegalovirus exposure and HLA in healthy donors. PCR involved 60 Vbeta and 13 Jbeta primers. TCRdb's table, derived via immunoSEQ multiplex PCR, lists solely in-frame clones and lacks some. The repertoire includes 200,000 to 250,000 clones, more than 65% of them detected once, and roughly 1.6% sits in the top ten. Sequencing used PBMCs. The receptors shown here come from a man aged 50 or older in good health and CMV-seronegative.

The chain employs TRBV5-4 and TRBJ2-7, with 13 positions matching TRBD2. With 0 bases clipped from V and 3 bases from J, the junction kept 3 bases outside the gene matches. The CDR3 spans 16 residues. Looked up from germline, CDR1 is SGHNT and CDR2 is YYREEE (reference sequence). The CDR3: CASSLGTSGRYYEQYF. The DNA of the CDR3 is TGTGCCAGCAGCTTGGGGACTAGCGGGAGATACTACGAGCAGTACTTC.

The V call is TRBV6-1, the J call TRBJ1-5; D uncertain. Germline CDR1 and CDR2: MNHNS and SASEGT. The V gene lost 1 base and the J gene lost 6 bases, with 4 bases spanning the gap. The CDR3 runs 12 residues. The CDR3 sequence is CASSEVRQPQHF. The CDR3 coding sequence is TGTGCCAGCAGTGAAGTCCGTCAGCCCCAGCATTTT.

The rearrangement joins TRBV2 to TRBJ2-1, with 9 bases fitting TRBD1. V lost 3 bases and J lost 1; bases outside the gene matches: 1. Germline V gene data show CDR1 as SNHLY and CDR2 as FYNNEI. The CDR3 has 15 residues. CDR3 in amino acids: CASSDGTGSYNEQFF. The CDR3 coding sequence is TGTGCCAGCAGTGACGGGACAGGGTCCTACAATGAGCAGTTCTTC.

The chain recombines TRBV2 with TRBJ2-5, with D hard to call. The V gene's germline CDR1 is SNHLY and CDR2 FYNNEI. Trimming shortened V by 2 bases and J by 4 bases, and 8 bases separated the two germline ends. The CDR3 has 13 amino acids. The CDR3 coding sequence is TGTGCCAGCAGTGAATTAGAGGTAGAGACCCAGTACTTC. Translated, it gives CASSELEVETQYF.

This clone appeared once. The J gene is TRBJ1-1, the V gene TRBV9; D not resolved. The CDR3 loop spans 14 amino acids. Germline values: CDR1 SGDLS, CDR2 YYNGEE. Trimming took off 0 bases at V and 3 bases at J, with 9 bases between the two ends. The CDR3 reads CASSVGLSDTEAFF. Here the CDR3 DNA reads TGTGCCAGCAGCGTAGGACTATCCGACACTGAAGCTTTCTTT.

J is TRBJ1-4 and V is TRBV10-2, with D possibly being TRBD1 (5 bases). The CDR3 runs 13 residues. CDR1 is WSHSY and CDR2 is SAAADI in the germline V gene. V dropped 7 bases and J dropped 4 bases, with 10 bases sitting between them. The CDR3 is CASKRGSNEKLFF. CDR3 sequence (DNA): TGCGCCAGCAAGCGGGGGAGTAATGAAAAACTGTTTTTT.

The chain combines TRBV27 with TRBJ2-1, with TRBD2 matching 7 bases. The CDR3 has 15 amino acids. Trimming removed 3 bases from V and 4 bases from J; junction bases left unmatched: 6. The V gene's germline CDR1 is MNHEY and CDR2 SMNVEV (reference sequence). For the CDR3, the DNA is TGTGCCAGCAGTTTTCCTGGACTAGGGTACAATGAGCAGTTCTTC. The encoded protein is CASSFPGLGYNEQFF.

The chain couples TRBV5-8 to TRBJ1-5, with TRBD1 as a possible D gene (6 bases). The CDR3 runs to 16 residues. V lost 2 bases and J lost 6, with 18 bases in between. Germline V gives CDR1 SGHTS, CDR2 YDEGEE. The CDR3 reads CASSFYRESISQPQHF. CDR3 bases: TGTGCCAGCAGCTTTTACAGGGAATCGATCTCTCAGCCCCAGCATTTT.